This record concerns one T cell receptor (beta chain) sequence. Its cognate antigen has yet to be identified. Base qualities are missing; no much larger clone stands one base away. The time point label of this sample denotes: 30 days after allogeneic hematopoietic stem cell transplantation. At 30 days after allogeneic hematopoietic stem cell transplantation, peripheral blood mononuclear cells were collected from the patients. This entry belongs to a study of regulatory T cells after allogeneic stem cell transplantation (dated 2018 in TCRdb). For the study in its entirety: Patients were divided into groups based on whether acute graft-versus-host disease developed within 100 days of stem cell transplantation. CD4+CD25+CD127- regulatory T cells were isolated from patient PBMCs by fluorescence-activated cell sorting. Conventional CD4+ T cells defined as CD4+CD25+/-CD127+ were also sorted and TCR-sequenced for comparison in the study. Between patients who did and did not develop acute graft-versus-host disease, the study compared the regulatory T-cell TCR repertoire following allogeneic stem cell transplantation. Results the study describes overall, beyond this receptor: Whether or not patients had graft-versus-host disease, conventional CD4+ T-cell repertoire diversity showed no significant difference. The small patient sample size meant the findings required validation in a larger cohort. In non-GvHD patients, the top 10 regulatory T-cell clones took up a significantly larger share of the repertoire, which suggests expansion of presumably allo-specific protective clones. No regulatory T-cell clones were found in all patients, and the number of sorted cells showed no significant correlation with the inverse Simpson index. The regulatory T-cell TCR repertoire was less diverse and more focused in patients without graft-versus-host disease than in patients with graft-versus-host disease.

CDR3 length: 14 amino acids, cysteine to phenylalanine. Kept here is only the CDR3 DNA, which spans 42 bases and is read in frame from base 1. The germline V gene (reference sequence) sets CDR1 to DFQATT and CDR2 to SNEGSKA. V loses 8 bases, J loses 9 bases, and the germline ends lie 25 bases apart. Data came from an Illumina MiSeq. Reverse transcription of RNA was performed with the SMARTer RACE cDNA Amplification kit, after which the TCR beta CDR3 region was amplified. The RNeasy Mini Kit was used to extract RNA from the sorted cells. Illumina paired-end sequencing was applied to the TCR beta amplicons. The source study handled its data this way. MiXCR, VDJtools and the tcR R package were the tools used to analyze the TCR repertoire. The inverse Simpson index served to quantify diversity, and clones were sorted into rare, small, medium or expanded bins based on their proportion of the repertoire. Clones were called with MiXCR by TCRdb after fastp trimmed the public reads at Q25, and only in-frame beta chains were retained. Each record represents a unique CDR3 protein, reported with the most common genes and DNA among its rows. TCRdb, not the original authors, processed these V and J calls. This sample gives about 5,000 distinct CDR3 sequences in total; around 97% of them show up just once. In total, the top ten clones hold approximately 39% of the sample.

In this chain, TRBV20-1 is recombined with TRBJ2-5; TRBD2 might be the D gene, on 6 matching bases. This clonotype originated in a human patient who had an allogeneic stem cell transplant, so the T cells may come from the graft donor. The starting material was sorted CD4+ T cells from blood (whether regulatory or conventional is not recorded), obtained 30 days after allogeneic stem cell transplant. The DNA reads TGCAGTCCAAGGGTCAGAAGGCCCGGGGAGGCCCAGTACTTC. It encodes CSPRVRRPGEAQYF.